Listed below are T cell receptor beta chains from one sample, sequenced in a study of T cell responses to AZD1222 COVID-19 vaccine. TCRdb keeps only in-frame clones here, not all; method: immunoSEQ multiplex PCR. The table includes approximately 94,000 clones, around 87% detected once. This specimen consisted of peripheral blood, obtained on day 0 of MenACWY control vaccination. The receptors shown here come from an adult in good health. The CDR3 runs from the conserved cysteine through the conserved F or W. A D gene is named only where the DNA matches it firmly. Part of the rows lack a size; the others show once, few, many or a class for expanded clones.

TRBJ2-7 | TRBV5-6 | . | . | TGTGCCAGCAGCCTGGGGGGACTGGACTTGCCTTACGAGCAGTACTTC | CASSLGGLDLPYEQYF
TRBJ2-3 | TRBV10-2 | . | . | TGCGCCAGCAGTGAGTTACGGTTGGTAGGGGCAGATACGCAGTATTTT | CASSELRLVGADTQYF
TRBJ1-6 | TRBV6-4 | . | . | TGTGCCAGCAGTGAGAACTCCTATAATTCACCCCTCCACTTT | CASSENSYNSPLHF
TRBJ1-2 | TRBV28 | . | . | TGTGCCAGCAGTTTGGACAGTATGCCGCTAAAGGATGGCTACACCTTC | CASSLDSMPLKDGYTF
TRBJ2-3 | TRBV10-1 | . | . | TGCGCCAGCAGTAGAGGGGTCGGCACAGATACGCAGTATTTT | CASSRGVGTDTQYF
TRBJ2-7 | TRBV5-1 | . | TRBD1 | TGCGCCAGCGGGGACAGGGGACTCTCCTACGAGCAGTACTTC | CASGDRGLSYEQYF
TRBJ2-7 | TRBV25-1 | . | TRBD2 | TGTGCCAGCAGTTTCAGCGGGGTTTTATCTGAGCAGTACTTC | CASSFSGVLSEQYF
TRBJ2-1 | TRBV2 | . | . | TGTGCCAGCAGTGGCCCCGCTAGGGATGAGCAGTTCTTC | CASSGPARDEQFF
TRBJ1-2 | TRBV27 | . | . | TGTGCCAGCAGACAGGAGGACTATGGCTACACCTTC | CASRQEDYGYTF
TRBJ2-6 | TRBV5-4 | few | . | TGTGCCAGCAGCAATTGGGGGGCCAACGTCCTGACTTTC | CASSNWGANVLTF
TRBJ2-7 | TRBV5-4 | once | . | TGTGCCAGCAGCCGACGAGGGGCCGGAGACTACGAGCAGTACTTC | CASSRRGAGDYEQYF
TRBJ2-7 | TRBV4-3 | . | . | TGCGCCAGCAGCCAAAACCCAGGCAGCTACGAGCAGTACTTC | CASSQNPGSYEQYF
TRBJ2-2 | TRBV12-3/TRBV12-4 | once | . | TGTGCCAGCAGCAGCGGGTACACCGGGGAGCTGTTTTTT | CASSSGYTGELFF
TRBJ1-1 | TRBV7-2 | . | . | TGTGCCAGTCTCATCTCAGGGACCTCTGAAGCTTTCTTT | CASLISGTSEAFF
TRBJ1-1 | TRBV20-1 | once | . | TGCAGTGCTAGTGAGGGTAGGAACACTGAAGCTTTCTTT | CSASEGRNTEAFF
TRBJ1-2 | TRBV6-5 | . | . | TGTGCCAGCAGTCCTGCTGATAACTATGGCTACACCTTC | CASSPADNYGYTF
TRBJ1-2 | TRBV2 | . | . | TGTGCCAGCAGTGAGGGCAGACCAGGGGGCTACACCTTC | CASSEGRPGGYTF
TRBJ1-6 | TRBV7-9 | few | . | TGTGCCAGCAGCTCAGATCGGATAGCAACCTATAATTCACCCCTCCACTTT | CASSSDRIATYNSPLHF
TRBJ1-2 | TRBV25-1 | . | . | TGTGCCAGCAGTGAAGGGGTCAGGCATAACTATGGCTACACCTTC | CASSEGVRHNYGYTF
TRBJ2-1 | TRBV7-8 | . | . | TGTGCCAGCAGCCCCGGGACCCCCAGGAGGGATGAGCAGTTCTTC | CASSPGTPRRDEQFF
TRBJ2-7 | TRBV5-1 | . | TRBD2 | TGCGCCAGCAGCTTGGTGCCAGCGGGAGGGCCCAACGAGCAGTACTTC | CASSLVPAGGPNEQYF
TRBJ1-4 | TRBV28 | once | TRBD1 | TGTGCCAGCATAGACAGGGCGGAAAAACTGTTTTTT | CASIDRAEKLFF
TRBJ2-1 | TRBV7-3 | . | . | TGTGCCAGCAGCCAAACCGACGGGAATGAGCAGTTCTTC | CASSQTDGNEQFF
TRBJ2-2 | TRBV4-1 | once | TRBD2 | TGCGCCAGCAGCCAAGGGTGGGGGACTAGTACCCCCGGGGAGCTGTTTTTT | CASSQGWGTSTPGELFF
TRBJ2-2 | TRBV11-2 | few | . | TGTGCCAGCAGCTTAACGCGGACCATTCCCACCGGGGAGCTGTTTTTT | CASSLTRTIPTGELFF
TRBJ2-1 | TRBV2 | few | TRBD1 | TGTGCCAGCAGTGAACTGACAGGGGGCACCGATGAGCAGTTCTTC | CASSELTGGTDEQFF
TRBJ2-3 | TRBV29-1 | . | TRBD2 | TGCAGCGTGGACCCGGGACTAGGAGGCACAGATACGCAGTATTTT | CSVDPGLGGTDTQYF
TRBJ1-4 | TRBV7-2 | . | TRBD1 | TGTGCCAGCAGACCGACCCGACAGGGAGGACTGTTTTTT | CASRPTRQGGLFF
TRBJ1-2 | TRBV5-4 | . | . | TGTGCCAGCAGCTGGGGTCAGGGTAACTATGGCTACACCTTC | CASSWGQGNYGYTF
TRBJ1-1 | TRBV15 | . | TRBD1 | TGTGCCACCAGCAGAGGAAGGGGGCTGGACACTGAAGCTTTCTTT | CATSRGRGLDTEAFF
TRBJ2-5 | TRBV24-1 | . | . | TGTGCCACCAGTGAGGGGGTAAGAGAGACCCAGTACTTC | CATSEGVRETQYF
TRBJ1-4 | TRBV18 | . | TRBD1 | TGTGCCAGCTCACCCGGTGACAGGGGAGAAAAACTGTTTTTT | CASSPGDRGEKLFF
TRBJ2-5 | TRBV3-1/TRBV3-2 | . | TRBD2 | TGTGCCAGCTTAGGAGCTAGCGGGAGGGGGGTCCAAGAGACCCAGTACTTC | CASLGASGRGVQETQYF
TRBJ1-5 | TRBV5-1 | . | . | TGCGCCAGCAGCCCAGGGTTTGCGGGTTCTAGCAATCAGCCCCAGCATTTT | CASSPGFAGSSNQPQHF
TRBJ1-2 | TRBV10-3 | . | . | TGTGCCATCAGTGAGGGGGATAACTATGGCTACACCTTC | CAISEGDNYGYTF
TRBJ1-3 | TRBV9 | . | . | TGTGCCAGCAGCGGACCGGCGGGGGCTGGCTCTGGAAACACCATATATTTT | CASSGPAGAGSGNTIYF
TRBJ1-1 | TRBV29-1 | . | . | TGCAGCGTTTGGGGGGGGACTGAAGCTTTCTTT | CSVWGGTEAFF
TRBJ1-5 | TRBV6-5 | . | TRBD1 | TGTGCCAGCAGGCGGGCAGGGGGTTATCAGCCCCAGCATTTT | CASRRAGGYQPQHF
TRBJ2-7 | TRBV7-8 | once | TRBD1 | TGTGCCAGCAGCTTGCGGACAGGGGGCAAGTACGAGCAGTACTTC | CASSLRTGGKYEQYF